The 14 T cell receptor beta chains reported below all come from one sample, sequenced in a study of blood T cell repertoires in COVID-19. Profiled with immunoSEQ multiplex PCR; TCRdb holds only in-frame clones, not every one. Found here are under 200,000 clones, about 83% of them singletons; the top ten hold about 1.6%. Input material: peripheral blood. The receptors were sampled from a human donor in a cohort sampled during active COVID-19.

The chain recombines TRBV3-1 (or the pseudogene TRBV3-2) with TRBJ2-7; the D is unclear. Trimming shortened V by 1 base and J by 2 bases, and 12 bases separated the two germline ends. The CDR3 loop spans 15 amino acids. Germline V CDR1 and CDR2: LGHDT, YNNKEL (reference sequence). The CDR3 DNA follows: TGTGCCAGCAGCCAAGGAGGAAGGAGTACCTACGAGCAGTACTTC. This sequence encodes CASSQGGRSTYEQYF.

CDR3 region: CASKEGVGNQPQHF. The CDR3 DNA is TGTGCCAGCAAGGAGGGTGTGGGCAATCAGCCCCAGCATTTT. The rearrangement joins TRBV2 to TRBJ1-5; D not resolved. V was trimmed by 7 bases and J by 2 bases, leaving 12 bases between them. CDR3 size: 14 residues. Per germline, CDR1 SNHLY and CDR2 FYNNEI.

V is TRBV6-5 and J is TRBJ2-3; possible D gene TRBD2, 6 bases. Trimming removed 6 bases from V and 4 bases from J, with 17 bases in between. The CDR3 totals 15 residues. The germline gives CDR1 MNHEY, CDR2 SVGAGI. The CDR3 DNA is TGTGCCAGCAGCCCCTCGGAGGGGAGCGCAGATACGCAGTATTTT. Translated: CASSPSEGSADTQYF.

V gene TRBV28 combines with J gene TRBJ2-7; 8 nucleotides agree with TRBD1. Germline loops: CDR1 MDHEN, CDR2 SYDVKM. The CDR3 is 14 residues long. The J segment lost 4 bases and the V segment lost 3 bases, leaving 5 bases of the junction unmatched. In DNA form, the CDR3 reads TGTGCCAGCAGTTTTGTTCAGGGGGCGTACGAGCAGTACTTC. Protein: CASSFVQGAYEQYF.

CDR3 sequence reads: CASSARGSTDTQYF. In DNA, the CDR3 is TGTGCCAGCAGCGCACGGGGTAGCACAGATACGCAGTATTTT. The J gene is TRBJ2-3, the V gene TRBV7-9; a possible D gene is TRBD2 (5 bases). Germline V lookup: CDR1 SEHNR, CDR2 FQNEAQ (reference sequence). This CDR3 spans 14 amino acids. Trimming removed 5 bases from V and 0 bases from J, with 9 bases in between.

J is TRBJ1-2 and V is TRBV19; D is perhaps TRBD1 (6 bases). Trimming cost V 4 bases and J 3 bases, with 15 bases left between them. The germline gives CDR1 LNHDA, CDR2 SQIVND (reference sequence). The CDR3 consists of 15 residues. The chain's CDR3 is CASSTDLQGYYGYTF. In DNA form, the CDR3 reads TGTGCCAGTAGTACCGACCTACAGGGTTACTATGGCTACACCTTC.

This clone was counted a single time. V usage is TRBV11-3 and J usage is TRBJ1-3; 9 nucleotides line up with TRBD1. The CDR3 loop spans 16 amino acids. V dropped 5 bases and J dropped 0; count of bases not matched to a gene: 5. Germline CDR1 SGHNT, CDR2 YENEEA. This CDR3 reads CASSVGQGFSGNTIYF. CDR3 DNA sequence: TGTGCCAGCAGCGTCGGACAGGGGTTCTCTGGAAACACCATATATTTT.

This chain connects TRBV24-1 to TRBJ2-7; the D gene is possibly TRBD1 (6 bases). Between the trimmed V and J ends, which lost 3 bases and 0 bases, there was a span of 11 bases. CDR1 is KGHDR and CDR2 is SFDVKD in the germline V gene. The CDR3 contains 15 residues. As DNA, the CDR3 is TGTGCCACCAGTGATCCACTAGGGGGCTCCTACGAGCAGTACTTC. It yields the protein CATSDPLGGSYEQYF.

V and J are TRBV7-9 and TRBJ2-2; D remains unclear. Germline CDR1 SEHNR, CDR2 FQNEAQ (reference sequence). The CDR3 totals 13 residues. The V gene lost 5 bases and the J gene lost 6 bases, with 10 bases spanning the gap. The CDR3 protein is CASSLLFSGELFF. The CDR3 bases are TGTGCCAGCAGCCTTCTCTTTTCCGGGGAGCTGTTTTTT. The complete variable domain, with remaining parts taken from reference TRBV7-9 and TRBJ2-2, reads DTGVSQNPRHKITKRGQNVTFRCDPISEHNRLYWYRQTLGQGPEFLTYFQNEAQLEKSRLLSDRFSAERPKGSFSTLEIQRTEQGDSAMYLCASSLLFSGELFFGEGSRLTVL.

The J gene is TRBJ1-2, the V gene TRBV6-2 or TRBV6-3, with 7 bases identical to TRBD1. V lost 6 bases, J lost 4 bases, and 5 bases stayed unmatched. Germline lookup yields CDR1 MNHEY and CDR2 SVGEGT. The CDR3 loop spans 13 amino acids. The CDR3 sequence is CASRPDRVYGYTF. The CDR3 bases are TGTGCCAGCAGGCCTGACAGGGTCTATGGCTACACCTTC.

V and J are TRBV6-5 and TRBJ2-7, with 8 bases lining up with TRBD2. The CDR3 contains 15 residues. Germline lookup yields CDR1 MNHEY and CDR2 SVGAGI. The J segment lost 3 bases and the V segment lost 6 bases, leaving 10 bases of the junction unmatched. CDR3 amino acids: CASRFSGLARYEQYF. DNA for the CDR3: TGTGCCAGCAGATTCTCCGGACTAGCTCGCTACGAGCAGTACTTC.

The CDR3 protein is CASSIGTGANYGYTF. In nucleotides, the CDR3 is TGTGCCAGTAGTATTGGGACAGGGGCTAACTATGGCTACACCTTC. The gene calls are TRBV19 and TRBJ1-2; 10 bases match TRBD1. The CDR3 runs to 15 residues. The V and J ends lost 3 bases and 0 bases, in that order; junction bases with no gene match: 1. Per the germline V gene, CDR1 is LNHDA and CDR2 is SQIVND (reference sequence).

The chain couples TRBV5-5 to TRBJ2-7, with 9 positions matching TRBD2. V shed 2 bases, J shed 3 bases, and the junction held 3 bases outside the gene matches. The CDR3 contains 14 residues. Germline lookup yields CDR1 SGHKS and CDR2 YYEKEE (reference sequence). The CDR3 here is CASSFSGGYYEQYF. The DNA of the CDR3 is TGTGCCAGCAGCTTTAGCGGGGGTTACTACGAGCAGTACTTC.

This clone was recorded once. The chain has TRBV6-2 or TRBV6-3 and TRBJ2-5; 7 bases line up with TRBD2. With V trimmed by 4 bases and J by 1 base, 6 bases remained unmatched. Germline lookup yields CDR1 MNHEY and CDR2 SVGEGT. CDR3 length equals 15 residues. Here the CDR3 DNA reads TGTGCCAGCAGTTTAGCGGGCAGGACCCAAGAGACCCAGTACTTC. This codes for CASSLAGRTQETQYF.